A single sample is the source of the 2 T cell receptor beta chains below, sequenced in a study of T-cell memory formation after mild COVID-19. One entry per CDR3 protein results from TCRdb running MiXCR on the 5' RACE reads. This sample yields around 370,000 distinct CDR3 sequences, of which roughly 21% are seen a single time; approximately 12% belongs to the top ten. Material: PBMCs or a T cell subset sorted from them (not recorded which). These receptors were collected from an adult woman who had mild COVID-19 (a few samples of this study predate the infection). Cell type and time point are not known.

In its sample, this clonotype was seen many times. The chain has TRBV24-1 and TRBJ2-1; possible D gene TRBD2, 7 bases. Between the trimmed V and J ends, which lost 3 bases and 4 bases, there was a span of 18 bases. The CDR3 is made up of 17 amino acids. The germline V gene has CDR1 KGHDR and CDR2 SFDVKD. The DNA of the CDR3 is TGTGCCACCAGTGATACGCGAGGGCGGGGGCTATACAATGAGCAGTTCTTC. This gives the protein CATSDTRGRGLYNEQFF.

DNA for the CDR3: TGCAGCGTTGGACGGGGAGTGGTAGATACGCAGTATTTT. This codes for CSVGRGVVDTQYF. The chain carries TRBV29-1 and TRBJ2-3; possibly TRBD2 for D (5 bases). There are 13 residues in the CDR3. Trimming left V 4 bases short and J 5 bases short, with 13 bases between. The germline CDR1 and CDR2 sequences are SQVTM and ANQGSEA.